A selection of T cell receptor beta chains follows, all from one sample in a study of beta chain features in type 1 diabetes. Only in-frame clones appear in the TCRdb table, and some are missing; sequencing was by immunoSEQ multiplex PCR. Of hundreds of thousands of clones in the sample, roughly 13% are singletons; the top ten hold roughly 0.04%. The sequencing input was naive CD4+ T cells from blood. These receptors originate from a man aged 18 to 30 with type 1 diabetes. CDR3s include the opening cysteine and the closing phenylalanine or tryptophan. Fields, in order: clone size, J gene, V gene, D gene, CDR3 protein, CDR3 DNA. The D gene is left open where the match is weak. Clone size appears in some rows only: once, few, many, or a class for an expanded clone.

abundance: .; j_gene: TRBJ1-4; v_gene: TRBV28; d_gene: .; CDR3aa: CASKDRTNENELFF; CDR3nt: TGTGCCAGCAAAGACAGAACTAATGAAAATGAACTGTTTTTT
abundance: .; j_gene: TRBJ1-2; v_gene: TRBV20-1; d_gene: .; CDR3aa: CSARDAYTDLF; CDR3nt: TGCAGTGCTAGAGATGCCTACACGGATTTATTC
abundance: few; j_gene: TRBJ2-3; v_gene: TRBV7-9; d_gene: TRBD1; CDR3aa: CASSSTGQGTTDTQYF; CDR3nt: TGTGCCAGCAGCTCCACCGGACAGGGAACCACAGATACGCAGTATTTT
abundance: .; j_gene: TRBJ1-2; v_gene: TRBV30; d_gene: .; CDR3aa: CAWSPEGLYGYTF; CDR3nt: TGTGCCTGGAGCCCCGAGGGGTTGTATGGCTACACCTTC
abundance: .; j_gene: TRBJ1-1; v_gene: TRBV29-1; d_gene: .; CDR3aa: CSVNGGRQNTEAFF; CDR3nt: TGCAGCGTTAACGGAGGACGGCAGAACACTGAAGCTTTCTTT
abundance: few; j_gene: TRBJ2-3; v_gene: TRBV30; d_gene: .; CDR3aa: CAWSVTGTTDTQYF; CDR3nt: TGTGCCTGGAGTGTAACAGGAACTACAGATACGCAGTATTTT
abundance: few; j_gene: TRBJ1-2; v_gene: TRBV10-3; d_gene: .; CDR3aa: CAISFDSDGYTF; CDR3nt: TGTGCCATCAGTTTCGACAGCGATGGCTACACCTTC
abundance: .; j_gene: TRBJ1-2; v_gene: TRBV7-2; d_gene: .; CDR3aa: CASNPGAGVTNYGYTF; CDR3nt: TGTGCCAGCAACCCAGGGGCAGGAGTTACTAACTATGGCTACACCTTC
abundance: few; j_gene: TRBJ1-1; v_gene: TRBV7-2; d_gene: .; CDR3aa: CASSLGWTEAFF; CDR3nt: TGTGCCAGCAGCTTAGGATGGACTGAAGCTTTCTTT
abundance: few; j_gene: TRBJ2-3; v_gene: TRBV7-9; d_gene: .; CDR3aa: CASSSSGTDTQYF; CDR3nt: TGTGCCAGCAGCTCTAGTGGCACAGATACGCAGTATTTT
abundance: few; j_gene: TRBJ2-6; v_gene: TRBV19; d_gene: .; CDR3aa: CASSPDHSGANVLTF; CDR3nt: TGTGCCAGTAGCCCAGATCACTCTGGGGCCAACGTCCTGACTTTC
abundance: few; j_gene: TRBJ1-2; v_gene: TRBV29-1; d_gene: .; CDR3aa: CSVDQGLGGYTF; CDR3nt: TGCAGCGTTGATCAGGGTCTGGGTGGCTACACCTTC
abundance: few; j_gene: TRBJ2-5; v_gene: TRBV7-8; d_gene: .; CDR3aa: CASSLGPEGTQYF; CDR3nt: TGTGCCAGCAGCTTAGGGCCGGAGGGGACCCAGTACTTC
abundance: .; j_gene: TRBJ2-7; v_gene: TRBV28; d_gene: .; CDR3aa: CASSLPSPSGQYF; CDR3nt: TGTGCCAGCAGTTTACCCTCGCCCTCGGGGCAGTACTTC
abundance: .; j_gene: TRBJ1-1; v_gene: TRBV30; d_gene: .; CDR3aa: CAWSGPGMNTEAFF; CDR3nt: TGTGCCTGGAGTGGGCCAGGGATGAACACTGAAGCTTTCTTT
abundance: .; j_gene: TRBJ1-5; v_gene: TRBV9; d_gene: .; CDR3aa: CASSSRSNQPQHF; CDR3nt: TGTGCCAGCAGCTCACGGAGCAATCAGCCCCAGCATTTT
abundance: .; j_gene: TRBJ2-1; v_gene: TRBV4-2; d_gene: .; CDR3aa: CASSQDPAGRYNEQFF; CDR3nt: TGTGCCAGCAGCCAAGACCCGGCGGGGCGATACAATGAGCAGTTCTTC
abundance: .; j_gene: TRBJ2-4; v_gene: TRBV4-2; d_gene: .; CDR3aa: CASSQPGGGENGIQYF; CDR3nt: TGTGCCAGCAGCCAGCCGGGTGGGGGCGAGAACGGCATTCAGTACTTC
abundance: few; j_gene: TRBJ2-7; v_gene: TRBV29-1; d_gene: TRBD1; CDR3aa: CSVGQGTGYEQYF; CDR3nt: TGCAGCGTCGGACAGGGCACTGGGTACGAGCAGTACTTC
abundance: .; j_gene: TRBJ1-5; v_gene: TRBV28; d_gene: .; CDR3aa: CASAHSNQPQHF; CDR3nt: TGTGCCAGCGCACATAGCAATCAGCCCCAGCATTTT
abundance: few; j_gene: TRBJ1-3; v_gene: TRBV5-1; d_gene: .; CDR3aa: CASATGAGNTIYF; CDR3nt: TGCGCCAGCGCGACAGGAGCTGGAAACACCATATATTTT
abundance: few; j_gene: TRBJ1-6; v_gene: TRBV4-2; d_gene: .; CDR3aa: CASSQDVAGGSPLHF; CDR3nt: TGTGCCAGCAGCCAAGATGTGGCGGGTGGTTCACCCCTCCACTTT
abundance: .; j_gene: TRBJ2-5; v_gene: TRBV18; d_gene: .; CDR3aa: CASSPQQVQETQYF; CDR3nt: TGTGCCAGCTCACCACAGCAGGTGCAAGAGACCCAGTACTTC
abundance: once; j_gene: TRBJ2-1; v_gene: TRBV9; d_gene: TRBD2; CDR3aa: CASSPSGGRYNEQFF; CDR3nt: TGTGCCAGCAGCCCCTCCGGGGGGAGGTACAATGAGCAGTTCTTC
abundance: few; j_gene: TRBJ2-3; v_gene: TRBV6-5; d_gene: TRBD1; CDR3aa: CASSPRDRGITQYF; CDR3nt: TGTGCCAGCAGTCCCCGGGACAGGGGTATTACGCAGTATTTT
abundance: .; j_gene: TRBJ2-1; v_gene: TRBV6-6; d_gene: .; CDR3aa: CASSYDLPSINEQFF; CDR3nt: TGTGCCAGCAGTTACGACTTGCCTAGTATCAATGAGCAGTTCTTC
abundance: .; j_gene: TRBJ2-5; v_gene: TRBV7-2; d_gene: TRBD2; CDR3aa: CASDPRGAGGQETQYF; CDR3nt: TGTGCCAGCGACCCGAGAGGCGCGGGAGGGCAGGAGACCCAGTACTTC
abundance: .; j_gene: TRBJ2-3; v_gene: TRBV4-1; d_gene: TRBD1; CDR3aa: CASSPTGGWSTDTQYF; CDR3nt: TGCGCCAGCAGCCCCACAGGGGGCTGGAGCACAGATACGCAGTATTTT
abundance: .; j_gene: TRBJ1-1; v_gene: TRBV28; d_gene: .; CDR3aa: CASSKLLAEAFF; CDR3nt: TGTGCCAGCAGTAAGCTTTTGGCTGAAGCTTTCTTT
abundance: .; j_gene: TRBJ1-3; v_gene: TRBV11-2; d_gene: TRBD1; CDR3aa: CASSLLTGQLGNTIYF; CDR3nt: TGTGCCAGCAGCTTATTAACGGGACAGCTCGGAAACACCATATATTTT
abundance: few; j_gene: TRBJ1-4; v_gene: TRBV7-9; d_gene: .; CDR3aa: CASSPELAMEKLFF; CDR3nt: TGTGCCAGCAGCCCGGAGCTGGCGATGGAAAAACTGTTTTTT
abundance: .; j_gene: TRBJ2-1; v_gene: TRBV5-6; d_gene: TRBD2; CDR3aa: CASSLDLAGSSYNEQFF; CDR3nt: TGTGCCAGCAGCTTAGATTTAGCGGGAAGCTCCTACAATGAGCAGTTCTTC
abundance: .; j_gene: TRBJ2-3; v_gene: TRBV7-6; d_gene: .; CDR3aa: CASSYFGSSSTDTQYF; CDR3nt: TGTGCCAGCAGCTATTTTGGCAGTTCTAGCACAGATACGCAGTATTTT
abundance: few; j_gene: TRBJ1-6; v_gene: TRBV30; d_gene: TRBD1; CDR3aa: CAWSLGQGRDPLHF; CDR3nt: TGTGCCTGGAGTCTAGGACAGGGGAGGGACCCCCTCCACTTT
abundance: .; j_gene: TRBJ2-7; v_gene: TRBV2; d_gene: .; CDR3aa: CASSPDRSSYEQYF; CDR3nt: TGTGCCAGCAGTCCCGACAGGAGCTCCTACGAGCAGTACTTC
abundance: .; j_gene: TRBJ2-2; v_gene: TRBV7-2; d_gene: .; CDR3aa: CATSGRGTGELFF; CDR3nt: TGTGCCACGAGTGGGCGGGGCACCGGGGAGCTGTTTTTT